The 21 T cell receptor beta chains below come from one sample, sequenced in a study of shared clonotypes between healthy human individuals (dated by TCRdb to about 2020). For the CD8 naive samples, CD45RO-negative cells were positively selected for CCR7, yielding a CD45RA+CCR7+ population from which TemRA cells were excluded. The library was obtained by the immunoSEQ multiplex PCR assay. TCRdb provides this immuneACCESS table in a form limited to in-frame rearrangements. Some clones are lacking; in checked studies, under half of them reflect an unresolved V gene, and why the rest are absent is not known. The sample table lists roughly 2.1 million clones, roughly 91% of them with a count of one. Over 1.5% of the sample comes from the top ten. Material: naive CD8+ T cells from PBMCs. The cell subset or site tag for this specimen amounts to: CD45RA+CCR7+. The receptors derive from a man between 18 and 35 years old in good health. Some clones in this sample may be carry-over from other donors' samples.

This chain joins TRBV27 and TRBJ2-1, with D possibly matching TRBD2 (5 bases). Trimming took off 6 bases at V and 4 bases at J, with 10 bases between the two ends. Looked up from germline, CDR1 is MNHEY and CDR2 is SMNVEV (reference sequence). CDR3 length: 13 residues. CDR3 sequence reads: CASSRTRYNEQFF. Here the CDR3 DNA reads TGTGCCAGCAGCCGGACTCGGTACAATGAGCAGTTCTTC.

This clone was counted a single time. This chain connects TRBV15 to TRBJ2-3; a possible D gene is TRBD2 (6 bases). The V gene lost 1 base and the J gene lost 0 bases, with 11 bases spanning the gap. The CDR3 sequence is 16 residues long. The germline V gene has CDR1 LNHNV and CDR2 YYDKDF (reference sequence). The CDR3: CATSRALATSTDTQYF. The CDR3 bases are TGTGCCACCAGCAGAGCCCTAGCGACTAGCACAGATACGCAGTATTTT.

V and J are TRBV6-1 and TRBJ1-5, with D hard to call. V was shortened by 10 bases and J by 2 bases, with 12 bases between the two germline ends. CDR1 and CDR2 (germline): MNHNS, SASEGT. The CDR3 totals 13 residues. CDR3 nucleotide sequence: TGTGCCACGTCGGACGGGCGCAATCAGCCCCAGCATTTT. Amino acids: CATSDGRNQPQHF.

V usage is TRBV7-3 and J usage is TRBJ2-3; the match to TRBD2 covers 8 bases. The J segment lost 3 bases and the V segment lost 5 bases, leaving 7 bases of the junction unmatched. Germline CDR1 SGHTA, CDR2 FQGTGA. The CDR3 covers 15 residues. CDR3 DNA: TGTGCCAGCAGCCTAGGAAGCGGGAGTACAGATACGCAGTATTTT. Translating gives CASSLGSGSTDTQYF.

V is TRBV21-1 and J is TRBJ1-4. TRBV21-1 is assigned pseudogene status. This CDR3 spans 18 amino acids. CDR3 loop: CASSKHRAGRLLNEKLFF. DNA for the CDR3: TGTGCCAGCAGCAAACATCGGGCAGGGAGGCTACTTAATGAAAAACTGTTTTTT.

This chain uses TRBV9 with TRBJ2-3; 8 nucleotides match TRBD1. Germline V gives CDR1 SGDLS, CDR2 YYNGEE. J lost 0 bases, V lost 2 bases, and 11 bases had no gene match. The CDR3 sequence is 18 residues long. CDR3 protein: CASSVSGTGLFSTDTQYF. CDR3 coding DNA: TGTGCCAGCAGCGTTTCCGGGACAGGACTCTTTAGCACAGATACGCAGTATTTT. Variable domain in full (rest from reference TRBV9 and TRBJ2-3): DSGVTQTPKHLITATGQRVTLRCSPRSGDLSVYWYQQSLDQGLQFLIQYYNGEERAKGNILERFSAQQFPDLHSELNLSSLELGDSALYFCASSVSGTGLFSTDTQYFGPGTRLTVL.

The CDR3 DNA reads as TGTGCCAGCAGCTATACTAGGACCTACGAGCAGTACTTC. This codes for CASSYTRTYEQYF. The chain has TRBV13 and TRBJ2-7, with a possible D match to TRBD2 (5 bases). The CDR3 loop spans 13 amino acids. CDR1 PRHDT and CDR2 FYEKMQ come from the germline V gene (reference sequence). The V gene lost 4 bases and the J gene lost 2 bases, with 9 bases spanning the gap.

V is TRBV11-2 and J is TRBJ1-2; possible D gene TRBD1, 5 bases. The CDR3 consists of 15 residues. Per germline, CDR1 SGHAT and CDR2 FQNNGV. Trimming took 4 bases from V and 2 from J, leaving 14 bases between them. In nucleotides, the CDR3 is TGTGCCAGCAGCTCTCAAAGGACACCGAACTATGGCTACACCTTC. This encodes CASSSQRTPNYGYTF.

V is TRBV5-4 and J is TRBJ2-1; TRBD2 might be the D (6 bases). V was cut by 1 base and J by 3 bases, with 11 bases left in between. The germline gives CDR1 SGHNT, CDR2 YYREEE (reference sequence). CDR3 length: 15 residues. The CDR3 DNA follows: TGTGCCAGCAGCTTGTTGGTGGGGGGCTACAATGAGCAGTTCTTC. It encodes CASSLLVGGYNEQFF.

The chain recombines TRBV19 with TRBJ2-2; D unresolved. This CDR3 is 13 amino acids long. The germline V gene encodes CDR1 LNHDA and CDR2 SQIVND (reference sequence). Trimming took off 6 bases at V and 7 bases at J, with 12 bases between the two ends. The CDR3 protein is CASRAPLGGELFF. The CDR3 nucleotides read TGTGCCAGTAGGGCCCCCCTGGGCGGGGAGCTGTTTTTT.

The V call is TRBV29-1, the J call TRBJ2-1; 10 bases match TRBD2. CDR3 length: 16 amino acids. Germline V gene lookup returns CDR1 SQVTM and CDR2 ANQGSEA. V shed 5 bases and J 3 bases; nucleotides not matched to a gene: 10. The CDR3 DNA reads TGCAGCGTTCGACCAATAGCGGGAGGCCACTACAATGAGCAGTTCTTC. Amino acid sequence: CSVRPIAGGHYNEQFF.

The chain's CDR3 is CASRQGLDTQYF. CDR3 nucleotide sequence: TGTGCCAGCCGGCAGGGGCTAGATACGCAGTATTTT. V usage is TRBV6-6 and J usage is TRBJ2-3, with a possible D match to TRBD1 (6 bases). CDR3 length equals 12 residues. V was clipped by 8 bases and J by 5 bases, with 11 bases between them. Germline CDR1 MNHNY, CDR2 SVGAGI (reference sequence).

V is TRBV19 and J is TRBJ1-1; D unresolved. The germline V gene encodes CDR1 LNHDA and CDR2 SQIVND (reference sequence). The CDR3 spans 12 residues. V lost 11 bases and J 4 bases, leaving 14 bases between the germline ends. This chain's CDR3 is CAVRPSGTEAFF. The CDR3 region has the DNA TGTGCCGTCCGCCCTTCCGGCACTGAAGCTTTCTTT. Based on the CDR3 plus reference TRBV19 and TRBJ1-1, the full variable domain is DGGITQSPKYLFRKEGQNVTLSCEQNLNHDAMYWYRQDPGQGLRLIYYSQIVNDFQKGDIAEGYSVSREKKESFPLTVTSAQKNPTAFYLCAVRPSGTEAFFGQGTRLTVV.

The V and J genes are TRBV30 and TRBJ1-2; D call uncertain. CDR1 is GTSNPN, CDR2 SVGIG, per germline (reference sequence). V shed 4 bases and J shed 9 bases, with 21 bases lying between them. The CDR3 is 14 residues long. This CDR3 reads CAWTPSAGRLRYTF. CDR3 nucleotides: TGTGCCTGGACCCCCTCGGCAGGACGCTTACGCTACACCTTC.

This chain connects TRBV5-6 to TRBJ2-7, with 10 bases matching TRBD2. Trimming at V came to 4 bases and at J to 3 bases, leaving 4 bases not matched to a gene. The CDR3 consists of 14 residues. The germline V gene encodes CDR1 SGHDT and CDR2 YYEEEE. The CDR3 region has the DNA TGTGCCAGCAGCCAAGCGGGAGGGGTCTACGAGCAGTACTTC. Residues: CASSQAGGVYEQYF.

This clone was found many times. The chain couples TRBV11-2 to TRBJ2-5; 8 bases line up with TRBD1. The ends lost 5 bases at V and 4 bases at J; junction bases unmatched: 9. The CDR3 is 15 residues long. CDR1 SGHAT and CDR2 FQNNGV come from the germline V gene. The CDR3 region is CASSPGGPRPETQYF. The CDR3 DNA is TGTGCCAGCAGCCCAGGGGGCCCGAGGCCAGAGACCCAGTACTTC.

The rearrangement links TRBV29-1 to TRBJ2-2; 9 positions agree with TRBD1. The V and J ends lost 2 bases and 6 bases, in that order; junction bases with no gene match: 13. This CDR3 is built from 17 residues. Germline CDR1 SQVTM, CDR2 ANQGSEA. The CDR3 reads CSVEHPPGQGNPGELFF. The CDR3 nucleotides are TGCAGCGTTGAACACCCTCCGGGACAGGGAAATCCCGGGGAGCTGTTTTTT.

This rearrangement joins TRBV11-1 to TRBJ1-1; D gene unclear. V shed 5 bases and J shed 0 bases, with 16 bases lying between them. CDR1 and CDR2 from the germline V gene are SGHAT and FQDESV (reference sequence). The CDR3 runs 16 residues. CDR3: CASSALDGLLNTEAFF. Here the CDR3 DNA reads TGTGCCAGCAGCGCACTGGATGGACTACTGAACACTGAAGCTTTCTTT. The variable domain in full, completed from reference TRBV11-1 and TRBJ1-1, reads EAEVAQSPRYKITEKSQAVAFWCDPISGHATLYWYRQILGQGPELLVQFQDESVVDDSQLPKDRFSAERLKGVDSTLKIQPAELGDSAMYLCASSALDGLLNTEAFFGQGTRLTVV.

This rearrangement joins TRBV4-1 to TRBJ1-6, with no clear D. V was pared by 3 bases and J by 11 bases, with 20 bases between. Germline V gene sequence: CDR1 MGHRA, CDR2 YSYEKL. The CDR3 has 16 residues. In nucleotides, the CDR3 is TGCGCCAGCAGCCAGAGGACGGGAGGTCGCGGGACACCCCTCCACTTT. Residues: CASSQRTGGRGTPLHF.

Of note for this clone: The same CDR3 is also encoded by other DNA sequences in this sample. The chain combines TRBV7-6 with TRBJ2-1; 7 positions agree with TRBD2. The V and J ends lost 6 bases and 10 bases, in that order; junction bases with no gene match: 3. Germline V gene lookup returns CDR1 SGHVS and CDR2 FNYEAQ. This CDR3 has 11 residues. The CDR3 DNA is TGTGCCAGCAGTCACGGGGGGGAGCAGTTCTTC. This encodes CASSHGGEQFF.

The chain uses TRBV5-1 and TRBJ2-3; 11 bases align to TRBD2. With 4 bases clipped from V and 2 bases from J, the junction kept 6 bases outside the gene matches. From germline, CDR1 is SGHRS and CDR2 YFSETQ. The CDR3 length is 16 residues. CDR3 in DNA: TGCGCCAGCAGCGGGGGACTAGCGGCACACACAGATACGCAGTATTTT. It encodes CASSGGLAAHTDTQYF.